The clone carrying this T cell receptor beta chain was recorded a few times. This entry belongs to a study of CD8+CD57+ T cells in acquired aplastic anemia. Looking at the study overall: Mean DNA quantity obtained from sorted CD4+ and CD8+ cells was around 3.2 ug. Healthy CD8+ samples averaged roughly 9.9 million reads.

Investigators profiled TCR beta VDJ and CDR3 from genomic DNA template. TCRdb redid the calling of the reads with MiXCR, one entry per CDR3 protein. The sample has 200,000 to 250,000 distinct CDR3 sequences, 60% to 65% seen once; the top ten hold 29%. Germline assignment: CDR1 SNHLY and CDR2 FYNNEI. The CDR3 spans 12 residues. Trimming took 4 bases from V and 11 from J, leaving 14 bases between them. Sequenced material: sorted CD4+, CD8+, or CD8+CD57+ T cells (not recorded which) from PBMCs. This TCR derives from a human donor in good health. V and J are TRBV2 and TRBJ1-1; weak D call: TRBD1 (6 bases). The CDR3 region has the DNA TGTGCCAGCAGTGGTTGGGGGCCTGCGGCTTTCTTT. Translated: CASSGWGPAAFF. Full variable domain (rest looked up from reference TRBV2 and TRBJ1-1): EPEVTQTPSHQVTQMGQEVILRCVPISNHLYFYWYRQILGQKVEFLVSFYNNEISEKSEIFDDQFSVERPDGSNFTLKIRSTKLEDSAMYFCASSGWGPAAFFGQGTRLTVV.